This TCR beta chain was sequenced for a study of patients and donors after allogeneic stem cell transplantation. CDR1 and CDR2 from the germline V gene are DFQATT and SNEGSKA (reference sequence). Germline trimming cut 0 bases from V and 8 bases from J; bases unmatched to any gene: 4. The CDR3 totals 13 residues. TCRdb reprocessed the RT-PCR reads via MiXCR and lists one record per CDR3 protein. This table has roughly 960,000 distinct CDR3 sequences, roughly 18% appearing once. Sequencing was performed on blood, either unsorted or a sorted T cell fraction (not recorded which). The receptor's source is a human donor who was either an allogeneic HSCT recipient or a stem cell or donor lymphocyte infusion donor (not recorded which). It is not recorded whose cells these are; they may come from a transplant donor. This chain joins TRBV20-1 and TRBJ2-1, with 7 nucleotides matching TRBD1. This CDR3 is CSARDGTDHEQFF. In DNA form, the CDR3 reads TGCAGTGCTAGAGATGGGACAGATCATGAGCAGTTCTTC.